These 23 T cell receptor beta chains came from one sample sequenced in a study of blood T cell repertoires in COVID-19. Repertoires were generated with immunoSEQ multiplex PCR, while TCRdb's copy carries only in-frame clones and drops some. Here the sample spans some 180,000 clones, around 76% being singletons. Sequencing used peripheral blood. The receptor set was obtained from a woman aged 45-60 years with active or convalescent COVID-19.

The rearrangement links TRBV5-4 to TRBJ2-2; 14 bases agree with TRBD2. There are 17 residues in the CDR3. From germline, CDR1 is SGHNT and CDR2 YYREEE (reference sequence). The ends lost 2 bases at V and 6 bases at J; junction bases unmatched: 6. Here the CDR3 reads CASSFGGTSGSAGELFF. CDR3 sequence (DNA): TGTGCCAGCAGCTTTGGTGGGACTAGCGGGAGTGCCGGGGAGCTGTTTTTT. The entire variable domain, with the rest obtained from reference TRBV5-4 and TRBJ2-2, is as follows: ETGVTQSPTHLIKTRGQQVTLRCSSQSGHNTVSWYQQALGQGPQFIFQYYREEENGRGNFPPRFSGLQFPNYSSELNVNALELDDSALYLCASSFGGTSGSAGELFFGEGSRLTVL.

The gene calls are TRBV12-3 or TRBV12-4 and TRBJ2-2; 7 bases align to TRBD1. CDR3 length equals 13 residues. J was trimmed by 4 bases and V by 6 bases; bases with no gene match: 2. CDR3 DNA sequence: TGTGCCAGCAGGGGGACAGCCACCGGGGAGCTGTTTTTT. It encodes CASRGTATGELFF.

This clone appeared once. CDR3 DNA: TGTGCCAGCAGCGTAGCAGGAGAGGGTACCTACAATGAGCAGTTCTTC. Amino acid sequence: CASSVAGEGTYNEQFF. This chain joins TRBV9 and TRBJ2-1; D may be TRBD2 (5 bases). Germline CDR1 is SGDLS and CDR2 is YYNGEE. V gave up 0 bases and J gave up 2 bases, with 12 bases separating them. CDR3 length: 16 amino acids.

CDR3 region: CASSEGDSTYGYTF. For the CDR3, the DNA is TGTGCCAGTAGTGAGGGGGACAGTACCTATGGCTACACCTTC. The chain is built from TRBV19 and TRBJ1-2; 7 nucleotides match TRBD1. The CDR3 spans 14 residues. V was clipped by 5 bases and J by 4 bases; unmatched bases: 7. Germline CDR1 LNHDA, CDR2 SQIVND (reference sequence).

This clone was seen only a few times. V gene TRBV19 combines with J gene TRBJ1-3; no firm D call. Germline CDR1 and CDR2: LNHDA and SQIVND (reference sequence). The CDR3 loop spans 15 amino acids. Trimming stripped 7 bases from V and 0 bases from J, with 13 bases between. CDR3 DNA: TGTGCCAGTACCCCCTGGGCAGACTCTGGAAACACCATATATTTT. Translation: CASTPWADSGNTIYF.

A few counts support this clone. The gene calls are TRBV7-9 and TRBJ1-6; perhaps TRBD1 as D (6 bases). Trimming stripped 1 base from V and 5 bases from J, with 12 bases between. This CDR3 has 16 residues. CDR1 and CDR2 from the germline V gene are SEHNR and FQNEAQ (reference sequence). In DNA, the CDR3 is TGTGCCAGCAGCTTAGATACGGGACACCATAATTCACCCCTCCACTTT. The encoded protein is CASSLDTGHHNSPLHF.

In DNA form, the CDR3 reads TGCGCCAGCAGCCAAGATTTAACTAGCGGGAGGGGCACAGATACGCAGTATTTT. This sequence encodes CASSQDLTSGRGTDTQYF. The rearrangement links TRBV4-3 to TRBJ2-3; 13 bases are shared with TRBD2. Germline-derived CDR1 and CDR2 are LGHNA and YSLEER. V gave up 0 bases and J gave up 1 base; unmatched junction bases: 4. The CDR3 has 18 residues.

The rearrangement links TRBV5-1 to TRBJ2-7; 8 bases line up with TRBD2. Germline V gene sequence: CDR1 SGHRS, CDR2 YFSETQ. The CDR3 totals 15 residues. Losses at the gene ends were 3 bases for V and 2 bases for J; bases not matched to a gene: 7. The CDR3 region has the DNA TGCGCCAGCAGCTCTTATTCGGGAGGGGCCTACGAGCAGTACTTC. Protein: CASSSYSGGAYEQYF.

V usage is TRBV27 and J usage is TRBJ1-2, with 10 positions matching TRBD1. J was trimmed by 7 bases and V by 5 bases; bases with no gene match: 13. CDR1 is MNHEY, CDR2 SMNVEV, per germline (reference sequence). The CDR3 is 16 residues long. The CDR3 is CASSPRPGQGMAGYTF. The CDR3 coding sequence is TGTGCCAGCAGTCCCCGACCGGGACAGGGGATGGCTGGCTACACCTTC.

The rearrangement joins TRBV7-2 to TRBJ1-1, with 7 positions matching TRBD1. This CDR3 region has 14 residues. Trimming took 4 bases from V and 4 from J; bases not matched to a gene: 6. Germline-derived CDR1 and CDR2 are SGHTA and FQGNSA. Here the CDR3 reads CASSSTPGGTEAFF. CDR3 bases: TGTGCCAGCAGCTCCACACCAGGGGGCACTGAAGCTTTCTTT.

The chain joins TRBV6-5 to TRBJ1-2, with 9 bases that match TRBD1. Trimming took 6 bases from V and 7 from J; bases not matched to a gene: 12. This CDR3 is built from 15 residues. Germline CDR1 MNHEY, CDR2 SVGAGI. The CDR3 region is CASRTYLQGAAGYTF. The CDR3 coding sequence is TGTGCCAGCAGAACCTACTTACAGGGGGCAGCTGGCTACACCTTC.

This clone was counted once. V gene TRBV30 combines with J gene TRBJ2-7, with TRBD2 identical over 8 bases. V shed 0 bases and J 3 bases; nucleotides not matched to a gene: 7. The CDR3 sequence is 15 residues long. CDR1 and CDR2 from the germline V gene are GTSNPN and SVGIG (reference sequence). The DNA for the CDR3 is TGTGCCTGGAGTGTAGGTGTTAGCGGGAACTACGAGCAGTACTTC. This sequence encodes CAWSVGVSGNYEQYF.

The chain couples TRBV27 to TRBJ2-1; 10 nucleotides line up with TRBD1. With 5 bases clipped from V and 2 bases from J, the junction kept 6 bases outside the gene matches. The CDR3 contains 16 residues. Germline V CDR1 and CDR2: MNHEY, SMNVEV (reference sequence). CDR3 DNA: TGTGCCAGCAGTCCGATGGGACAGGGGCCCTACAATGAGCAGTTCTTC. Translating it yields CASSPMGQGPYNEQFF.

The chain is built from TRBV7-8 and TRBJ1-1; perhaps TRBD1 as D (5 bases). The V gene's germline CDR1 is SGHVS and CDR2 FQNEAQ. Trimming removed 5 bases at V and 11 bases at J, with 12 bases between. The CDR3 consists of 11 residues. Written as DNA, the CDR3 is TGTGCCAGCAGCCCCGGGGGTCACGCTTTCTTT. This encodes CASSPGGHAFF. The whole variable domain, filled in from reference TRBV7-8 and TRBJ1-1, reads GAGVSQSPRYKVAKRGQDVALRCDPISGHVSLFWYQQALGQGPEFLTYFQNEAQLDKSGLPSDRFFAERPEGSVSTLKIQRTQQEDSAVYLCASSPGGHAFFGQGTRLTVV.

V is TRBV7-8 and J is TRBJ1-6; the D is unclear. The CDR3 spans 13 residues. CDR1 and CDR2 (germline): SGHVS, FQNEAQ. Deletions cut 9 bases from V and 0 bases from J, with 6 bases between. The CDR3 bases are TGTGCCAGTACCAGCTCCTATAATTCACCCCTCCACTTT. Translated: CASTSSYNSPLHF. Variable domain in full (rest from reference TRBV7-8 and TRBJ1-6): GAGVSQSPRYKVAKRGQDVALRCDPISGHVSLFWYQQALGQGPEFLTYFQNEAQLDKSGLPSDRFFAERPEGSVSTLKIQRTQQEDSAVYLCASTSSYNSPLHFGNGTRLTVT.

The table lists this clone with a few counts. The gene calls are TRBV24-1 and TRBJ2-1, with unresolved D. The CDR3 sequence is 15 residues long. Germline CDR1 and CDR2: KGHDR and SFDVKD. V was shortened by 4 bases and J by 0 bases, with 9 bases between the two germline ends. This CDR3 reads CATSEALSSYNEQFF. CDR3 coding DNA: TGTGCCACCAGTGAAGCGCTTAGCTCCTACAATGAGCAGTTCTTC.

The genes are TRBV18 and TRBJ2-1, with 7 bases fitting TRBD1. The germline CDR1 and CDR2 sequences are KGHSH and LQKENI. With V trimmed by 0 bases and J by 4 bases, 6 bases remained unmatched. This CDR3 is built from 16 residues. The CDR3 protein is CASSPPVTGAYNEQFF. The CDR3 DNA is TGTGCCAGCTCACCACCGGTAACAGGGGCGTACAATGAGCAGTTCTTC.

V usage is TRBV6-2 or TRBV6-3 and J usage is TRBJ2-1; D is possibly TRBD2 (6 bases). Germline loops: CDR1 MNHEY, CDR2 SVGEGT. Trimming stripped 5 bases from V and 3 bases from J, with 11 bases between. The CDR3 contains 14 residues. CDR3 in amino acids: CASSPGAGYNEQFF. CDR3 nucleotide sequence: TGTGCCAGCAGTCCCGGAGCGGGCTACAATGAGCAGTTCTTC.

The chain couples TRBV6-5 to TRBJ1-4; 7 bases align to TRBD1. Germline assignment: CDR1 MNHEY and CDR2 SVGAGI. The CDR3 is made up of 15 amino acids. Losses at the gene ends were 0 bases for V and 4 bases for J; bases not matched to a gene: 2. For the CDR3, the DNA is TGTGCCAGCAGTTACTCTAACAGGGGTAATGAAAAACTGTTTTTT. Translated, it gives CASSYSNRGNEKLFF.

This clone was picked up one time. The chain is built from TRBV7-2 and TRBJ1-2; 8 bases fit TRBD1. V dropped 5 bases and J dropped 8; count of bases not matched to a gene: 4. CDR3 length: 12 amino acids. Per germline, CDR1 SGHTA and CDR2 FQGNSA. The CDR3, as DNA: TGTGCCAGCAGCCTAGACAGGGGAGGCTACACCTTC. Translating gives CASSLDRGGYTF.

V gene TRBV7-2 combines with J gene TRBJ2-1; no definite D call. Trimming removed 1 base at V and 5 bases at J, with 12 bases between. The CDR3 has 15 amino acids. The germline gives CDR1 SGHTA, CDR2 FQGNSA. CDR3: CASSLEPVGHNEQFF. CDR3 in DNA: TGTGCCAGCAGCTTAGAACCTGTTGGGCACAATGAGCAGTTCTTC.

V and J are TRBV28 and TRBJ1-5; TRBD1 matches 7 bases. Germline CDR1 reads MDHEN; CDR2 reads SYDVKM. The CDR3 covers 14 residues. Unmatched junction bases numbered 9, after V lost 6 bases and J lost 7 bases. CDR3 residues: CASRDRQGIQPQHF. CDR3 nucleotides: TGTGCCAGCAGAGATAGACAGGGAATCCAGCCCCAGCATTTT.

V and J are TRBV19 and TRBJ1-1; D is undetermined. The CDR3 has 12 amino acids. V gave up 5 bases and J gave up 3 bases, with 7 bases separating them. Germline-derived CDR1 and CDR2 are LNHDA and SQIVND (reference sequence). CDR3 amino acids: CASSPADTEAFF. Written as DNA, the CDR3 is TGTGCCAGTAGTCCCGCGGACACTGAAGCTTTCTTT.